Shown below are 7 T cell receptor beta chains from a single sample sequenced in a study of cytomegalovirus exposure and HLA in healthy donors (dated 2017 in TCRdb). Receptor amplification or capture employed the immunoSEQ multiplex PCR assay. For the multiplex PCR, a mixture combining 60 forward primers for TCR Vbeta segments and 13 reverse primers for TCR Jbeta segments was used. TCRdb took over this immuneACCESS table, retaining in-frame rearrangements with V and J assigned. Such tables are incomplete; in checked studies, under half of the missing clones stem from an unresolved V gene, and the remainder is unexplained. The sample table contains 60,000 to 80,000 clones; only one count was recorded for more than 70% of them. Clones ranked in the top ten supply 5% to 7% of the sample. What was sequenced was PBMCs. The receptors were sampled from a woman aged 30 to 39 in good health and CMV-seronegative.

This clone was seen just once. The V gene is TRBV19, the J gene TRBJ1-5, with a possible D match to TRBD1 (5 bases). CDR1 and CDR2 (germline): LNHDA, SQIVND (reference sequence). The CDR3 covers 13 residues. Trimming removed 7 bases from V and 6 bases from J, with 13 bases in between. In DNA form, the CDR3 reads TGTGCCAGTACCACCCAGGGAGGTCAGCCCCAGCATTTT. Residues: CASTTQGGQPQHF.

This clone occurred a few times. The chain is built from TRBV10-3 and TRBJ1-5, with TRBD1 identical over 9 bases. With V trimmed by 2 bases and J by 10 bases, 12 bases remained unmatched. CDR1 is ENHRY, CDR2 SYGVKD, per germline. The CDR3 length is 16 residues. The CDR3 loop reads CAISEADRGALSPQHF. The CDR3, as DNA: TGTGCCATCAGTGAGGCGGACAGGGGCGCGCTATCACCCCAGCATTTT.

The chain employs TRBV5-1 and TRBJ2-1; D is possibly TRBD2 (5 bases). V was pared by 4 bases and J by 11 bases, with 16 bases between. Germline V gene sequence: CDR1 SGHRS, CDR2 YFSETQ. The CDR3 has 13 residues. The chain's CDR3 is CASSRGSDDKQFF. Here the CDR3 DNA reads TGCGCCAGCAGCCGAGGGTCAGACGATAAGCAGTTCTTC.

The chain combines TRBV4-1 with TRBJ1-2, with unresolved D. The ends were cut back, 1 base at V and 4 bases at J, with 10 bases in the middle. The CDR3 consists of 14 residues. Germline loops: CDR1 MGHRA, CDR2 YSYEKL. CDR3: CASSQATGTYGYTF. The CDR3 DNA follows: TGCGCCAGCAGCCAAGCCACGGGAACCTATGGCTACACCTTC.

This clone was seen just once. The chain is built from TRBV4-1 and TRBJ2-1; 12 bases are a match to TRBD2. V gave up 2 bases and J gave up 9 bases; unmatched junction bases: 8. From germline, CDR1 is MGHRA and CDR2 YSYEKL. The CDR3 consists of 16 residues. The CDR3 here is CASSQHDGLAGPEQFF. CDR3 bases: TGCGCCAGCAGCCAACATGACGGACTAGCGGGACCTGAGCAGTTCTTC.

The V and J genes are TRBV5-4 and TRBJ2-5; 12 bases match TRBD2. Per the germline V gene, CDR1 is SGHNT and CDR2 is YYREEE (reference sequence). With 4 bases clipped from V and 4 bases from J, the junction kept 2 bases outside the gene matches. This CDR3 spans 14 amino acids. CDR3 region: CASSPTSGRETQYF. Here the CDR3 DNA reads TGTGCCAGCAGCCCGACTAGCGGGAGAGAGACCCAGTACTTC. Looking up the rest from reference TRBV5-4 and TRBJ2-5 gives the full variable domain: ETGVTQSPTHLIKTRGQQVTLRCSSQSGHNTVSWYQQALGQGPQFIFQYYREEENGRGNFPPRFSGLQFPNYSSELNVNALELDDSALYLCASSPTSGRETQYFGPGTRLLVL.

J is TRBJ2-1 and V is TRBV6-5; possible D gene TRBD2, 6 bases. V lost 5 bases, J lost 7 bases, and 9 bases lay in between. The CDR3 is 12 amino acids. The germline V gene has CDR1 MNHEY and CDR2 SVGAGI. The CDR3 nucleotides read TGTGCCAGCAGTGCGGGACGAAATGAGCAGTTCTTC. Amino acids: CASSAGRNEQFF.